This TCR beta chain was obtained from a study of T cell clonality in common variable immunodeficiency. Study-wide findings and caveats: Authors noted CVID clonality's cause needs subpopulation repertoire sequencing.

Produced via immunoSEQ multiplex PCR; TCRdb's table is partial and in-frame only. The data show roughly 58,000 clones, with none appearing a single time. Heparinized whole blood, roughly 4.5 to 9 ml, came from each donor. The CDR3 contains 13 residues. Trimming left V 9 bases short and J 1 base short, with 13 bases between. Germline V gene lookup returns CDR1 SGHRS and CDR2 YFSETQ. Details on this clone: Its antigen is not identified. The read finishes 3 residues shy of the CDR3 end, and the germline J gene is used to complete it.

The sequence derives from a person aged 18-70 years in good health. The chain combines TRBV5-1 with TRBJ1-1; D possibly corresponds to TRBD1 (5 bases). The sample comprised peripheral blood mononuclear cells. CDR3 region: CATRDSTNTEAFF. CDR3 DNA, as far as it was read: TGCGCCACCCGGGACTCCACGAACACTGAA.